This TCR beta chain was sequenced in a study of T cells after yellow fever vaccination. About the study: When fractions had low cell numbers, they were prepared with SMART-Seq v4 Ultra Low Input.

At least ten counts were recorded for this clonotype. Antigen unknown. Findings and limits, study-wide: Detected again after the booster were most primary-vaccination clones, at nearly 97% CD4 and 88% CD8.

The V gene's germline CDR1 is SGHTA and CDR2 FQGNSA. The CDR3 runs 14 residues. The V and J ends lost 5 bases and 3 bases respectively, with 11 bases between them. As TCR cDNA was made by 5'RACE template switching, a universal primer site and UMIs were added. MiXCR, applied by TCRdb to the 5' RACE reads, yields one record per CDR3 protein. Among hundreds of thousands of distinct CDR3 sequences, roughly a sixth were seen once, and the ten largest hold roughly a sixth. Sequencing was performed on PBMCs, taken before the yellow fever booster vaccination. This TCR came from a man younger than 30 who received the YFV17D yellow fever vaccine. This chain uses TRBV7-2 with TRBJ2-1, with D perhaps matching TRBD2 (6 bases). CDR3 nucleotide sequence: TGTGCCAGCAGCGCGACTAGAAACTACAATGAGCAGTTCTTC. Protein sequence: CASSATRNYNEQFF.